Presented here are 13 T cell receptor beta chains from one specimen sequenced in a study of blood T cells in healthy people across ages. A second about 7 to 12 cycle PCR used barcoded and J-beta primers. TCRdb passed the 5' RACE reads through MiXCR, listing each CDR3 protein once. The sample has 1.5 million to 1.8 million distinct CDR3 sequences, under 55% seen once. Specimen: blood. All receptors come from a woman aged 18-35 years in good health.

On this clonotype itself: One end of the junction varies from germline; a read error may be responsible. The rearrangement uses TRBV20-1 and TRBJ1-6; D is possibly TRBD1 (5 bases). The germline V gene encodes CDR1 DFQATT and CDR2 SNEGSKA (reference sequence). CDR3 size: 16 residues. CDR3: CGARDSGAGYNSPLHF. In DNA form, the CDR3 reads TGCGGTGCTAGAGATTCTGGGGCAGGATATAATTCACCCCTCCACTTT.

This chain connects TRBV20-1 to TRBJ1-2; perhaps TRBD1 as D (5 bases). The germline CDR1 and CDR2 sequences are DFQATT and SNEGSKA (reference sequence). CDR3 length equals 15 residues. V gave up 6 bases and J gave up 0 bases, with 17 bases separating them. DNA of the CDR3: TGCAGTGCAAACCAACCAGGGACGGCTAACTATGGCTACACCTTC. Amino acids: CSANQPGTANYGYTF.

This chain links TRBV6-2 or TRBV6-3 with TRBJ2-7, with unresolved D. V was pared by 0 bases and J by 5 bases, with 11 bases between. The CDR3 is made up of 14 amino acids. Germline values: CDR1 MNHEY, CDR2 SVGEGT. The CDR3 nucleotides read TGTGCCAGCAGTTACTCCTGGGTACCCCACGAGCAGTACTTC. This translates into CASSYSWVPHEQYF.

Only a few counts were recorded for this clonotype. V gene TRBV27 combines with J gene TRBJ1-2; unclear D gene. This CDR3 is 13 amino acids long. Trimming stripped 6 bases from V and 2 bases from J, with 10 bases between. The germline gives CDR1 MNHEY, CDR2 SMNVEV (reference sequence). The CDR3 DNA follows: TGTGCCAGCAGCCAACACAGAAACTATGGCTACACCTTC. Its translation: CASSQHRNYGYTF.

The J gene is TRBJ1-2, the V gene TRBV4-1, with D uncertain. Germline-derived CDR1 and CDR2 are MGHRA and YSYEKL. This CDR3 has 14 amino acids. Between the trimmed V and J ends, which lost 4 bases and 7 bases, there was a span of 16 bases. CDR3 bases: TGCGCCAGCAGCCTCCAGAAGTGGGCGGGTGGCTACACCTTC. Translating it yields CASSLQKWAGGYTF.

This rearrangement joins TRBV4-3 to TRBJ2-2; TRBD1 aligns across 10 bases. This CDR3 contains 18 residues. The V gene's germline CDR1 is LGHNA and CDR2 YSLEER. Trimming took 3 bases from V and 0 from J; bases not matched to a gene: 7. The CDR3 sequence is CASSQGTGANTNTGELFF. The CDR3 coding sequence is TGCGCCAGCAGCCAGGGGACAGGGGCGAATACGAACACCGGGGAGCTGTTTTTT.

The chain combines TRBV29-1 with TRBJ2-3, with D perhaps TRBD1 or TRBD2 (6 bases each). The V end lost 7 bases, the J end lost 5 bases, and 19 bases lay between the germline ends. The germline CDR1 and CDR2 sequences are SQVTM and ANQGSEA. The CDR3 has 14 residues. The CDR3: CSEAGGLNIDTQYF. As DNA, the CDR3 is TGCAGCGAGGCCGGGGGCTTGAACATAGATACGCAGTATTTT.

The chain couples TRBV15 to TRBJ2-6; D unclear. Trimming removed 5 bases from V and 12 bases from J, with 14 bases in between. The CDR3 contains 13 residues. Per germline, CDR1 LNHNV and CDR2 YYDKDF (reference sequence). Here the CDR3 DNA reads TGTGCCACCAGCCGGATAGGGTTTTCCGTCCTGACTTTC. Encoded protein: CATSRIGFSVLTF.

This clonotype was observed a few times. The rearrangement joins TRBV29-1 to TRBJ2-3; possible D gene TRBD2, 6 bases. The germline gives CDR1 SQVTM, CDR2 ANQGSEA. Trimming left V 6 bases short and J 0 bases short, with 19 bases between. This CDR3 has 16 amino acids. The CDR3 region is CSVPIGGGRSTDTQYF. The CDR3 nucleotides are TGCAGCGTCCCCATCGGGGGTGGCCGGAGCACAGATACGCAGTATTTT.

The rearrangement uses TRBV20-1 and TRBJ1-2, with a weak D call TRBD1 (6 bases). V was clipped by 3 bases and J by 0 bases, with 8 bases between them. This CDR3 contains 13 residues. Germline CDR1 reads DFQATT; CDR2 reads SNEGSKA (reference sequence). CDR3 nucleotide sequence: TGCAGTGCTAGCGGGGGCTCTAACTATGGCTACACCTTC. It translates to CSASGGSNYGYTF.

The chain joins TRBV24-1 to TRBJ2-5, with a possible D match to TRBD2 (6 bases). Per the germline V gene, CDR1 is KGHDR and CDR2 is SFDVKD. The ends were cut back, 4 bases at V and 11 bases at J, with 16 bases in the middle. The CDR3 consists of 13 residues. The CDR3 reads CATSERLPGEQYF. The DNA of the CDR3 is TGTGCCACCAGTGAGAGACTGCCGGGGGAGCAGTACTTC.

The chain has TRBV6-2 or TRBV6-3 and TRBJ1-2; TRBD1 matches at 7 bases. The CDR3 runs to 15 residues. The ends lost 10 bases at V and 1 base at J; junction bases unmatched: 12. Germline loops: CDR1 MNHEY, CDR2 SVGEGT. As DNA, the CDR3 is TGTGCCACCTGGGACAGCGTACCTTATAACTATGGCTACACCTTC. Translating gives CATWDSVPYNYGYTF.

The CDR3 DNA follows: TGTGCCAGCAGCTTAGTTTACGGACAAGTCCAAACCCCGACTGGGGCCAACGTCCTGACTTTC. Its translation: CASSLVYGQVQTPTGANVLTF. This chain joins TRBV11-2 and TRBJ2-6; TRBD1 is a possible D gene (5 bases). Germline CDR1 and CDR2: SGHAT and FQNNGV. The CDR3 totals 21 residues. The V and J ends lost 1 base and 2 bases respectively, with 24 bases between them.